Shown below are 26 T cell receptor beta chains from a single sample sequenced in a study of T-cell memory formation after mild COVID-19. TCRdb used MiXCR to reprocess the 5' RACE reads, holding one entry per CDR3 protein. The data contain about 180,000 distinct CDR3 sequences, more than 15% of them seen just once; the ten biggest clones take up 2% to 2.5%. Material for sequencing was PBMCs or a T cell subset sorted from them (not recorded which). The receptors come from an adult woman who had mild COVID-19 (a few samples of this study predate the infection). Cell type and time point are not known.

This clonotype was found many times. The rearrangement joins TRBV10-3 to TRBJ2-7, with TRBD2 matching 8 bases. The germline CDR1 and CDR2 sequences are ENHRY and SYGVKD. CDR3 length: 16 amino acids. The ends lost 3 bases at V and 1 base at J; junction bases unmatched: 8. The CDR3 DNA reads TGTGCCATCAGTGAAACGGCGGGAGGAACGTCCTACGAGCAGTACTTC. This gives the protein CAISETAGGTSYEQYF.

In its sample, this clonotype was seen a few times. V and J are TRBV5-4 and TRBJ2-2, with unresolved D. V was trimmed by 4 bases and J by 2 bases, leaving 15 bases between them. CDR1 SGHNT and CDR2 YYREEE come from the germline V gene (reference sequence). The CDR3 extends over 16 amino acids. CDR3 nucleotide sequence: TGTGCCAGCAGCCGGGTGGTTAGACATAACACCGGGGAGCTGTTTTTT. Its translation: CASSRVVRHNTGELFF.

This clonotype was recorded a few times. The chain employs TRBV20-1 and TRBJ1-1, with 7 bases that match TRBD1. The CDR3 contains 13 residues. CDR1 and CDR2 from the germline V gene are DFQATT and SNEGSKA (reference sequence). The V gene end was trimmed by 3 bases and the J gene end by 4 bases; junction bases not matched to a gene: 5. CDR3 residues: CSARGGTATEAFF. Here the CDR3 DNA reads TGCAGTGCTAGGGGCGGGACAGCCACTGAAGCTTTCTTT.

This clonotype came up a few times. The rearrangement joins TRBV11-2 to TRBJ2-1, with 11 bases lining up with TRBD2. Germline V gene sequence: CDR1 SGHAT, CDR2 FQNNGV. The V and J ends lost 1 base and 0 bases, in that order; junction bases with no gene match: 11. This CDR3 region has 20 residues. This CDR3 is CASSLGPSGGYQHSYNEQFF. In DNA form, the CDR3 reads TGTGCCAGCAGCTTAGGTCCTAGCGGGGGGTATCAGCACTCCTACAATGAGCAGTTCTTC.

This clonotype turned up a few times. This rearrangement joins TRBV2 to TRBJ2-2; 8 nucleotides agree with TRBD1. With V trimmed by 5 bases and J by 2 bases, 7 bases remained unmatched. Germline CDR1 is SNHLY and CDR2 is FYNNEI. This CDR3 comprises 16 residues. CDR3 residues: CASSFQGARNTGELFF. The DNA of the CDR3 is TGTGCCAGCAGTTTTCAGGGGGCCCGTAACACCGGGGAGCTGTTTTTT.

The chain recombines TRBV12-3 or TRBV12-4 with TRBJ1-2; D possibly corresponds to TRBD1 (5 bases). V lost 3 bases and J 7 bases, leaving 18 bases between the germline ends. This CDR3 is 15 amino acids long. The CDR3 DNA is TGTGCCAGCAGTTTCTCGGCAGGGTCTTTTCGTGGCTACACCTTC. Translating gives CASSFSAGSFRGYTF.

The chain combines TRBV10-3 with TRBJ1-1, with D hard to call. Germline V gene data show CDR1 as ENHRY and CDR2 as SYGVKD. Trimming pared 6 bases from V and 0 bases from J, leaving 11 bases between. CDR3 length: 14 residues. DNA for the CDR3: TGTGCCATCAGGCGGCGGACGATGAACACTGAAGCTTTCTTT. This gives the protein CAIRRRTMNTEAFF.

The chain uses TRBV28 and TRBJ1-2, with D uncertain. The CDR3 runs to 15 residues. Germline-derived CDR1 and CDR2 are MDHEN and SYDVKM. Trimming stripped 4 bases from V and 8 bases from J, with 20 bases between. The CDR3 DNA follows: TGTGCCAGCAGTTCCACCCCTACCGGCACGGGGGGCTACACCTTC. Its protein is CASSSTPTGTGGYTF.

The J gene is TRBJ1-2, the V gene TRBV20-1; unclear D gene. CDR1 and CDR2 from the germline V gene are DFQATT and SNEGSKA (reference sequence). CDR3 length: 12 residues. V was cut by 2 bases and J by 6 bases, with 10 bases left in between. The CDR3 DNA reads as TGCAGTGCTAGACGGGGAATGGATGGCTACACCTTC. This encodes CSARRGMDGYTF.

The chain employs TRBV7-9 and TRBJ1-1; D is undetermined. With 7 bases removed from V and 3 bases from J, the gap between germline ends came to 18 bases. CDR3 length: 15 residues. Germline CDR1 SEHNR, CDR2 FQNEAQ (reference sequence). The CDR3 coding sequence is TGTGCCAGCAACTCCGCCGGACGTCTCGACACTGAAGCTTTCTTT. Protein product: CASNSAGRLDTEAFF.

This clonotype was counted only a few times. The chain uses TRBV2 and TRBJ1-2, with 7 bases fitting TRBD1. Germline V gene data show CDR1 as SNHLY and CDR2 as FYNNEI. Trimming removed 6 bases from V and 2 bases from J; junction bases left unmatched: 3. There are 13 residues in the CDR3. For the CDR3, the DNA is TGTGCCAGCAGCGGGACAGAGAACTATGGCTACACCTTC. The encoded protein is CASSGTENYGYTF.

This clonotype occurred a few times. This chain connects TRBV7-3 to TRBJ2-3, with 12 bases fitting TRBD2. Germline CDR1 and CDR2: SGHTA and FQGTGA. This CDR3 is built from 15 residues. The V segment lost 5 bases and the J segment 6 bases; nucleotides outside the gene matches: 6. The CDR3 region is CASSLRLAGADTQYF. The CDR3 DNA is TGTGCCAGCAGCCTAAGACTAGCGGGGGCGGATACGCAGTATTTT.

The CDR3 loop is CSASRKSSYNSPLHF. The CDR3 coding sequence is TGCAGTGCTAGTAGAAAGAGCTCCTATAATTCACCCCTCCACTTT. The chain links TRBV20-1 to TRBJ1-6; no clear D. The CDR3 sequence is 15 residues long. The ends were cut back, 3 bases at V and 0 bases at J, with 9 bases in the middle. Germline V gives CDR1 DFQATT, CDR2 SNEGSKA (reference sequence).

This chain uses TRBV3-1 with TRBJ2-6, with D perhaps TRBD1 or TRBD2 (6 bases each). The CDR3 extends over 19 amino acids. Germline lookup yields CDR1 LGHDT and CDR2 YNNKEL (reference sequence). Between the trimmed V and J ends, which lost 4 bases and 4 bases, there was a span of 23 bases. The CDR3 reads CASSPRLTHGGLGANVLTF. As DNA, the CDR3 is TGTGCCAGCAGCCCACGACTTACGCATGGGGGGCTCGGGGCCAACGTCCTGACTTTC.

This clonotype was seen more than once but under ten times. The rearrangement links TRBV7-9 to TRBJ2-1; D might be TRBD1 or TRBD2, each matching 6 bases. V was pared by 5 bases and J by 4 bases, with 15 bases between. Germline-derived CDR1 and CDR2 are SEHNR and FQNEAQ (reference sequence). The CDR3 is 15 amino acids. The CDR3 sequence is CASSPRGTQYNEQFF. The DNA for the CDR3 is TGTGCCAGCAGCCCGAGGGGGACTCAATACAATGAGCAGTTCTTC.

The chain has TRBV7-2 and TRBJ2-2; D remains unclear. With 1 base removed from V and 1 base from J, the gap between germline ends came to 7 bases. Germline CDR1 is SGHTA and CDR2 is FQGNSA. The CDR3 totals 15 residues. CDR3 residues: CASSLVRQNTGELFF. Written as DNA, the CDR3 is TGTGCCAGCAGCTTAGTGCGGCAGAACACCGGGGAGCTGTTTTTT.

This clonotype has only a few counts. The chain joins TRBV24-1 to TRBJ2-5; no clear D gene. Germline CDR1 KGHDR, CDR2 SFDVKD. CDR3 length: 14 amino acids. The ends were cut back, 3 bases at V and 3 bases at J, with 10 bases in the middle. The CDR3 DNA reads TGTGCCACCAGTGATCCTGACGGCAAAGAGACCCAGTACTTC. It encodes CATSDPDGKETQYF.

The genes are TRBV27 and TRBJ2-3; perhaps TRBD2 as D (5 bases). Germline assignment: CDR1 MNHEY and CDR2 SMNVEV (reference sequence). The ends were cut back, 6 bases at V and 8 bases at J, with 21 bases in the middle. This CDR3 is built from 15 residues. CDR3 nucleotides: TGTGCCAGCAGCCAGAGCGGAAATCACAGAGGTACGCAGTATTTT. Translating gives CASSQSGNHRGTQYF.

The genes are TRBV2 and TRBJ2-3; D remains ambiguous. This CDR3 is built from 12 residues. Germline values: CDR1 SNHLY, CDR2 FYNNEI. Trimming removed 2 bases at V and 4 bases at J, with 4 bases between. CDR3 coding DNA: TGTGCCAGCAGTGAAAACTCAGATACGCAGTATTTT. Translation: CASSENSDTQYF.

The chain uses TRBV12-3 or TRBV12-4 and TRBJ2-1; 9 positions match TRBD1. The CDR3 covers 15 residues. The J segment lost 6 bases and the V segment lost 6 bases, leaving 9 bases of the junction unmatched. The CDR3 protein is CASSSPDRGFNEQFF. DNA of the CDR3: TGTGCCAGCAGCTCCCCGGACAGGGGATTCAATGAGCAGTTCTTC.

This clonotype turned up a few times. The chain employs TRBV5-1 and TRBJ2-1; 10 nucleotides match TRBD2. Unmatched junction bases numbered 4, after V lost 0 bases and J lost 7 bases. Germline CDR1 is SGHRS and CDR2 is YFSETQ. The CDR3 runs to 15 residues. The CDR3 DNA reads TGCGCCAGCAGCTTGGCTAGCGGGGGACTAAATGAGCAGTTCTTC. Its translation: CASSLASGGLNEQFF.

In its sample, this clonotype was seen many times. V gene TRBV11-3 combines with J gene TRBJ2-1, with 7 nucleotides matching TRBD1. The CDR3 sequence is 14 residues long. Germline assignment: CDR1 SGHNT and CDR2 YENEEA. V was clipped by 5 bases and J by 8 bases; unmatched bases: 9. CDR3 loop: CASSPRTGLDEQFF. The CDR3 DNA sequence: TGTGCCAGCAGCCCCCGGACAGGCTTAGATGAGCAGTTCTTC. The whole variable domain, remainder taken from reference TRBV11-3 and TRBJ2-1, is EAGVVQSPRYKIIEKKQPVAFWCNPISGHNTLYWYLQNLGQGPELLIRYENEEAVDDSQLPKDRFSAERLKGVDSTLKIQPAELGDSAVYLCASSPRTGLDEQFFGPGTRLTVL.

CDR3 loop: CASSEFGPTEKLFF. The CDR3 region has the DNA TGTGCCAGCAGTGAATTCGGGCCCACTGAAAAACTGTTTTTT. This chain links TRBV25-1 with TRBJ1-4; D not certain. This CDR3 comprises 14 residues. Germline CDR1 MGHDK, CDR2 SYGVNS. V was clipped by 1 base and J by 7 bases, with 10 bases between them.

At least ten counts were recorded for this clonotype. J is TRBJ2-3 and V is TRBV5-1, with D perhaps matching TRBD2 (6 bases). V lost 4 bases, J lost 0 bases, and 6 bases lay in between. The CDR3 length is 13 residues. Germline V CDR1 and CDR2: SGHRS, YFSETQ. CDR3 protein: CASSRESTDTQYF. In DNA, the CDR3 is TGCGCCAGCAGCCGGGAGAGCACAGATACGCAGTATTTT.

The chain uses TRBV6-6 and TRBJ2-7, with TRBD2 matching over 10 bases. CDR3 length equals 17 residues. Unmatched junction bases numbered 16, after V lost 4 bases and J lost 7 bases. The germline gives CDR1 MNHNY, CDR2 SVGAGI (reference sequence). CDR3 amino acids: CASSSGRRTSGEWEQYF. The CDR3 DNA sequence: TGTGCCAGCAGTTCAGGGAGACGGACTAGCGGTGAATGGGAGCAGTACTTC.

CDR3 sequence: CAAYRGRDEQYF. CDR3 coding DNA: TGTGCCGCGTACAGGGGGAGAGACGAGCAGTACTTC. V and J are TRBV30 and TRBJ2-7; 8 nucleotides match TRBD1. V was pared by 8 bases and J by 5 bases, with 8 bases of the junction left unmatched. Germline CDR1 and CDR2: GTSNPN and SVGIG (reference sequence). There are 12 residues in the CDR3.